This T cell receptor (beta chain) was documented in a study of cytomegalovirus exposure and HLA in healthy donors. Study at large: One earlier analysis, a look at around 170 million T cells, found about 110 million unique TCR beta sequences.

Turning to this clone: A read error may account for a junction end that differs from germline.

The germline gives CDR1 SGDLS, CDR2 YYNGEE. The CDR3 sequence is 15 residues long. PCR was performed using 60 Vbeta and 13 Jbeta primers. Assay used: immunoSEQ multiplex PCR; TCRdb lists only in-frame clones, some missing. Among roughly 110,000 clones listed, roughly 82% were seen once. The sequenced material came from PBMCs. This rearrangement joins TRBV9 to TRBJ1-2; TRBD1 matches at 10 bases. This clonotype was sampled from a man between 25 and 39 years old in good health and CMV-seropositive. CDR3 protein: CASSVAGTGDKLDAF. The CDR3 DNA reads as TGTGCCAGCAGCGTAGCTGGGACAGGGGATAAACTAGACGCCTTC.